Following are 25 T cell receptor beta chains from one sample sequenced in a study of cytomegalovirus exposure and HLA in healthy donors. PCR amplification relied on 60 Vbeta primers (plus 13 Jbeta primers). Assay: immunoSEQ multiplex PCR; the TCRdb copy retains only in-frame clones and omits some. Of about 190,000 clones in the sample, 75% to 85% were seen once. Material for sequencing was PBMCs. Receptors were obtained from a young woman in good health and CMV-seronegative.

J is TRBJ1-4 and V is TRBV19, with D tentatively TRBD1 (5 bases). CDR1 LNHDA and CDR2 SQIVND come from the germline V gene (reference sequence). The CDR3 loop spans 17 amino acids. Trimming removed 3 bases from V and 8 bases from J, with 22 bases in between. CDR3 residues: CASSILDRLERPEKLFF. The CDR3 region has the DNA TGTGCCAGTAGTATCCTCGACAGACTCGAGCGCCCCGAAAAACTGTTTTTT.

The rearrangement uses TRBV7-2 and TRBJ2-1, with 16 bases that match TRBD2. The CDR3 contains 19 residues. Germline V gene sequence: CDR1 SGHTA, CDR2 FQGNSA. V lost 2 bases, J lost 0 bases, and 4 bases stayed unmatched. CDR3 nucleotide sequence: TGTGCCAGCAGCTTAACCGGGACTAGCGGGGGGGCCTCCTACAATGAGCAGTTCTTC. This sequence encodes CASSLTGTSGGASYNEQFF.

The count of this clone is one. This rearrangement joins TRBV29-1 to TRBJ2-2, with TRBD1 as a possible D gene (5 bases). This CDR3 is 13 amino acids long. Trimming shortened V by 4 bases and J by 7 bases, and 13 bases separated the two germline ends. The germline V gene encodes CDR1 SQVTM and CDR2 ANQGSEA. The CDR3 here is CSVAQGTIGELFF. The CDR3 bases are TGCAGCGTTGCTCAGGGTACTATCGGGGAGCTGTTTTTT.

The chain couples TRBV7-2 to TRBJ1-5; 7 positions match TRBD1. J was trimmed by 6 bases and V by 5 bases; bases with no gene match: 4. Per the germline V gene, CDR1 is SGHTA and CDR2 is FQGNSA. This CDR3 is built from 13 residues. CDR3 nucleotides: TGTGCCAGCAGCGTACAGGGGTCTCAGCCCCAGCATTTT. Translation gives CASSVQGSQPQHF.

This clone was detected only a few times. The chain recombines TRBV29-1 with TRBJ2-1; TRBD2 aligns across 9 bases. Germline V gene sequence: CDR1 SQVTM, CDR2 ANQGSEA. This CDR3 has 16 amino acids. J was trimmed by 7 bases and V by 5 bases; bases with no gene match: 15. The CDR3 protein is CSVPKGPAGGINEQFF. CDR3 bases: TGCAGCGTTCCTAAGGGGCCAGCGGGAGGAATAAATGAGCAGTTCTTC.

This rearrangement joins TRBV11-2 to TRBJ1-1, with D possibly matching TRBD1 (5 bases). The CDR3 consists of 14 residues. The germline V gene encodes CDR1 SGHAT and CDR2 FQNNGV. V lost 2 bases to trimming and J lost 5 bases, with 12 bases between them. CDR3 sequence: CASSLRGEWTEAFF. The CDR3 nucleotides are TGTGCCAGCAGCTTACGGGGGGAGTGGACTGAAGCTTTCTTT.

The J gene is TRBJ1-2, the V gene TRBV6-5; 8 bases agree with TRBD1. Germline V gene lookup returns CDR1 MNHEY and CDR2 SVGAGI. The CDR3 sequence is 15 residues long. With 5 bases clipped from V and 2 bases from J, the junction kept 7 bases outside the gene matches. In nucleotides, the CDR3 is TGTGCCAGCAGTGCGGACAGGGTGGGGAACTATGGCTACACCTTC. This gives the protein CASSADRVGNYGYTF.

V is TRBV6-1 and J is TRBJ1-1; D might be TRBD1 (6 bases). Trimming shortened V by 6 bases and J by 8 bases, and 10 bases separated the two germline ends. CDR3 length equals 11 residues. Germline V gene data show CDR1 as MNHNS and CDR2 as SASEGT. CDR3 sequence reads: CASRAGTEAFF. The DNA of the CDR3 is TGTGCCAGCAGAGCCGGGACAGAAGCTTTCTTT.

The rearrangement uses TRBV29-1 and TRBJ2-5; no clear D. Germline V gives CDR1 SQVTM, CDR2 ANQGSEA. V was shortened by 5 bases and J by 5 bases, with 9 bases between the two germline ends. There are 11 residues in the CDR3. The DNA of the CDR3 is TGCAGCGTTTTTATCCTGGAGACCCAGTACTTC. Protein product: CSVFILETQYF.

This clone was seen only a few times. This sequence joins TRBV6-6 and TRBJ1-1, with D possibly being TRBD1 (5 bases). V was clipped by 0 bases and J by 10 bases, with 9 bases between them. This CDR3 is built from 12 residues. From germline, CDR1 is MNHNY and CDR2 SVGAGI (reference sequence). CDR3 amino acids: CASSYSGGRAFF. The CDR3, as DNA: TGTGCCAGCAGTTACTCCGGGGGAAGAGCTTTCTTT.

The chain carries TRBV7-6 and TRBJ2-7; 7 bases line up with TRBD1. J gave up 1 base and V 2 bases, and 8 bases lay outside the gene matches. The germline V gene has CDR1 SGHVS and CDR2 FNYEAQ. CDR3 length: 16 amino acids. This CDR3 is CASSLTTGLTSYEQYF. Here the CDR3 DNA reads TGTGCCAGCAGCTTAACGACAGGGCTAACGTCCTACGAGCAGTACTTC. Full variable domain (rest looked up from reference TRBV7-6 and TRBJ2-7): GAGVSQSPRYKVTKRGQDVALRCDPISGHVSLYWYRQALGQGPEFLTYFNYEAQQDKSGLPNDRFSAERPEGSISTLTIQRTEQRDSAMYRCASSLTTGLTSYEQYFGPGTRLTVT.

As to this clone: At one of its ends the junction is not consistent with the germline gene, which may arise from a read error. The V and J genes are TRBV7-9 and TRBJ2-3; unclear D gene. This CDR3 contains 12 residues. Germline V gene data show CDR1 as SEHNR and CDR2 as FQNEAQ (reference sequence). The chain's CDR3 is CSSSLGGDTQYF. In nucleotides, the CDR3 is TGTTCCAGCAGCTTAGGCGGAGATACGCAGTATTTT.

This clone has a handful of counts. The rearrangement joins TRBV27 to TRBJ2-5, with D perhaps matching TRBD1 (5 bases). This CDR3 region has 14 residues. CDR1 MNHEY and CDR2 SMNVEV come from the germline V gene (reference sequence). Trimming shortened V by 2 bases and J by 3 bases, and 10 bases separated the two germline ends. The DNA of the CDR3 is TGTGCCAGCAGTTTAGGTGCAGGGAAAGAGACCCAGTACTTC. This codes for CASSLGAGKETQYF.

The count of this clone is one. The chain has TRBV25-1 and TRBJ2-7, with D unclear. Germline V gives CDR1 MGHDK, CDR2 SYGVNS. With 1 base removed from V and 8 bases from J, the gap between germline ends came to 9 bases. This CDR3 region has 12 residues. The CDR3 spells CASSELSGKQYF. In DNA, the CDR3 is TGTGCCAGCAGTGAATTGTCGGGTAAGCAGTACTTC.

V gene TRBV19 combines with J gene TRBJ2-6; D is possibly TRBD2 (5 bases). Trimming pared 5 bases from V and 2 bases from J, leaving 13 bases between. This CDR3 is 16 amino acids long. The germline V gene encodes CDR1 LNHDA and CDR2 SQIVND (reference sequence). CDR3 sequence (DNA): TGTGCCAGTAGTGGCCCGGGATGGACTGGGGCCAACGTCCTGACTTTC. It specifies CASSGPGWTGANVLTF.

The gene calls are TRBV5-1 and TRBJ2-1, with 10 bases that match TRBD2. The junction had 1 base not matched to a gene; V was cut back by 0 bases and J by 7 bases. Germline loops: CDR1 SGHRS, CDR2 YFSETQ. The CDR3 length is 14 residues. The CDR3 sequence is CASSLVLAGNEQFF. Written as DNA, the CDR3 is TGCGCCAGCAGCTTGGTACTAGCGGGGAATGAGCAGTTCTTC.

CDR3 nucleotides: TGTGCCAGTAGTCCCGGGGAGGGTACTACCTACGAGCAGTACTTC. This sequence encodes CASSPGEGTTYEQYF. The J gene is TRBJ2-7, the V gene TRBV19; TRBD2 matches at 7 bases. There are 15 residues in the CDR3. In germline, CDR1 is LNHDA, CDR2 SQIVND (reference sequence). Unmatched junction bases numbered 9, after V lost 5 bases and J lost 2 bases.

The rearrangement links TRBV9 to TRBJ1-2, with a possible D match to TRBD1 (6 bases). V was clipped by 0 bases and J by 0 bases, with 6 bases between them. Germline CDR1 and CDR2: SGDLS and YYNGEE. This CDR3 contains 14 residues. The CDR3 loop is CASSVGTANYGYTF. The CDR3 bases are TGTGCCAGCAGCGTAGGGACAGCTAACTATGGCTACACCTTC.

The chain couples TRBV12-5 to TRBJ2-5; D remains ambiguous. Trimming removed 6 bases from V and 5 bases from J, with 10 bases in between. The CDR3 runs 12 residues. In germline, CDR1 is LGHNT, CDR2 FRNRAP. The CDR3 DNA sequence: TGTGCTAGTGGACACCCCTCGGAGACCCAGTACTTC. The encoded protein is CASGHPSETQYF.

The CDR3 is CAWSVTAAVSNEQFF. The CDR3, as DNA: TGTGCCTGGAGTGTAACAGCGGCCGTATCCAATGAGCAGTTCTTC. The chain has TRBV30 and TRBJ2-1, with a tentative D call TRBD2 (5 bases). Trimming removed 0 bases from V and 6 bases from J, with 15 bases in between. Germline CDR1 reads GTSNPN; CDR2 reads SVGIG (reference sequence). This CDR3 contains 15 residues.

The rearrangement links TRBV19 to TRBJ2-5; TRBD1 aligns across 8 bases. V lost 1 base, J lost 9 bases, and 13 bases stayed unmatched. Germline lookup yields CDR1 LNHDA and CDR2 SQIVND (reference sequence). CDR3 size: 16 residues. The CDR3 protein is CASSIGGDRPGAAQYF. In DNA form, the CDR3 reads TGTGCCAGTAGTATAGGGGGGGACAGGCCAGGTGCTGCCCAGTACTTC.

This clone has just one count. CDR3 nucleotide sequence: TGTGCCAGTAGTATTCAGGGTTTGACTAATGAAAAACTGTTTTTT. Its protein is CASSIQGLTNEKLFF. This chain links TRBV19 with TRBJ1-4; the D gene is possibly TRBD1 (5 bases). CDR1 and CDR2 (germline): LNHDA, SQIVND (reference sequence). Trimming removed 3 bases from V and 2 bases from J, with 10 bases in between. This CDR3 region has 15 residues. Complete variable domain (other parts from reference TRBV19 and TRBJ1-4): DGGITQSPKYLFRKEGQNVTLSCEQNLNHDAMYWYRQDPGQGLRLIYYSQIVNDFQKGDIAEGYSVSREKKESFPLTVTSAQKNPTAFYLCASSIQGLTNEKLFFGSGTQLSVL.

This clone was detected only once. This chain connects TRBV27 to TRBJ1-2; possibly TRBD1 for D (6 bases). The CDR3 has 15 amino acids. Germline CDR1 is MNHEY and CDR2 is SMNVEV (reference sequence). DNA for the CDR3: TGTACCAACCGGCGGCATGGGGGCCCCAACTATGGCTACACCTTC. Translating it yields CTNRRHGGPNYGYTF.

This clone was detected only a few times. At one end the junction does not follow the germline gene, possibly because of a read error. The chain joins TRBV5-6 to TRBJ2-7, with TRBD2 identical over 8 bases. The germline CDR1 and CDR2 sequences are SGHDT and YYEEEE. This CDR3 has 14 amino acids. The CDR3 nucleotides read TGTGCCAGCAGATTGGGCGGGGGGACCTACGAGCAGTACTTC. Protein: CASRLGGGTYEQYF.

V gene TRBV25-1 combines with J gene TRBJ2-3; 9 bases are a match to TRBD2. With 9 bases clipped from V and 2 bases from J, the junction kept 12 bases outside the gene matches. CDR1 is MGHDK, CDR2 SYGVNS, per germline. The length of the CDR3 is 16 residues. CDR3 DNA sequence: TGTGCCAGTCAGCGGGGCTTAGCGGGGGCCACAGATACGCAGTATTTT. It is translated as CASQRGLAGATDTQYF.